The sequence of this T cell receptor beta chain was determined in a study of blood T cell repertoires in COVID-19. Study summary: Sources were T cells, B-cell-depleted T cells, or PBMCs; the material itself was cDNA or gDNA.

Authors' methods: Nucleated cell number was recorded as an estimate derived from reference gene primer amplification. Sequencing used immunoSEQ multiplex PCR; TCRdb keeps in-frame clones, though not all of them. That table is the source of V, J and clone size, and D and trimming were worked out from the DNA. Of more than 200,000 clones listed, 85% to 90% were seen once; the top ten hold roughly 2.7%. Sample: peripheral blood. The sequence was obtained from a man in his thirties or forties with COVID-19, enrolled during active disease.

In nucleotides, the CDR3 is TGTGCCAGCAGCTCCCAACAGGGCCCGTGGGGTGAAAAACTGTTTTTT. Translated: CASSSQQGPWGEKLFF. J is TRBJ1-4 and V is TRBV7-9; possibly TRBD1 for D (6 bases). Germline V lookup: CDR1 SEHNR, CDR2 FQNEAQ (reference sequence). V was cut by 4 bases and J by 7 bases, with 19 bases left in between. The CDR3 has 16 residues.